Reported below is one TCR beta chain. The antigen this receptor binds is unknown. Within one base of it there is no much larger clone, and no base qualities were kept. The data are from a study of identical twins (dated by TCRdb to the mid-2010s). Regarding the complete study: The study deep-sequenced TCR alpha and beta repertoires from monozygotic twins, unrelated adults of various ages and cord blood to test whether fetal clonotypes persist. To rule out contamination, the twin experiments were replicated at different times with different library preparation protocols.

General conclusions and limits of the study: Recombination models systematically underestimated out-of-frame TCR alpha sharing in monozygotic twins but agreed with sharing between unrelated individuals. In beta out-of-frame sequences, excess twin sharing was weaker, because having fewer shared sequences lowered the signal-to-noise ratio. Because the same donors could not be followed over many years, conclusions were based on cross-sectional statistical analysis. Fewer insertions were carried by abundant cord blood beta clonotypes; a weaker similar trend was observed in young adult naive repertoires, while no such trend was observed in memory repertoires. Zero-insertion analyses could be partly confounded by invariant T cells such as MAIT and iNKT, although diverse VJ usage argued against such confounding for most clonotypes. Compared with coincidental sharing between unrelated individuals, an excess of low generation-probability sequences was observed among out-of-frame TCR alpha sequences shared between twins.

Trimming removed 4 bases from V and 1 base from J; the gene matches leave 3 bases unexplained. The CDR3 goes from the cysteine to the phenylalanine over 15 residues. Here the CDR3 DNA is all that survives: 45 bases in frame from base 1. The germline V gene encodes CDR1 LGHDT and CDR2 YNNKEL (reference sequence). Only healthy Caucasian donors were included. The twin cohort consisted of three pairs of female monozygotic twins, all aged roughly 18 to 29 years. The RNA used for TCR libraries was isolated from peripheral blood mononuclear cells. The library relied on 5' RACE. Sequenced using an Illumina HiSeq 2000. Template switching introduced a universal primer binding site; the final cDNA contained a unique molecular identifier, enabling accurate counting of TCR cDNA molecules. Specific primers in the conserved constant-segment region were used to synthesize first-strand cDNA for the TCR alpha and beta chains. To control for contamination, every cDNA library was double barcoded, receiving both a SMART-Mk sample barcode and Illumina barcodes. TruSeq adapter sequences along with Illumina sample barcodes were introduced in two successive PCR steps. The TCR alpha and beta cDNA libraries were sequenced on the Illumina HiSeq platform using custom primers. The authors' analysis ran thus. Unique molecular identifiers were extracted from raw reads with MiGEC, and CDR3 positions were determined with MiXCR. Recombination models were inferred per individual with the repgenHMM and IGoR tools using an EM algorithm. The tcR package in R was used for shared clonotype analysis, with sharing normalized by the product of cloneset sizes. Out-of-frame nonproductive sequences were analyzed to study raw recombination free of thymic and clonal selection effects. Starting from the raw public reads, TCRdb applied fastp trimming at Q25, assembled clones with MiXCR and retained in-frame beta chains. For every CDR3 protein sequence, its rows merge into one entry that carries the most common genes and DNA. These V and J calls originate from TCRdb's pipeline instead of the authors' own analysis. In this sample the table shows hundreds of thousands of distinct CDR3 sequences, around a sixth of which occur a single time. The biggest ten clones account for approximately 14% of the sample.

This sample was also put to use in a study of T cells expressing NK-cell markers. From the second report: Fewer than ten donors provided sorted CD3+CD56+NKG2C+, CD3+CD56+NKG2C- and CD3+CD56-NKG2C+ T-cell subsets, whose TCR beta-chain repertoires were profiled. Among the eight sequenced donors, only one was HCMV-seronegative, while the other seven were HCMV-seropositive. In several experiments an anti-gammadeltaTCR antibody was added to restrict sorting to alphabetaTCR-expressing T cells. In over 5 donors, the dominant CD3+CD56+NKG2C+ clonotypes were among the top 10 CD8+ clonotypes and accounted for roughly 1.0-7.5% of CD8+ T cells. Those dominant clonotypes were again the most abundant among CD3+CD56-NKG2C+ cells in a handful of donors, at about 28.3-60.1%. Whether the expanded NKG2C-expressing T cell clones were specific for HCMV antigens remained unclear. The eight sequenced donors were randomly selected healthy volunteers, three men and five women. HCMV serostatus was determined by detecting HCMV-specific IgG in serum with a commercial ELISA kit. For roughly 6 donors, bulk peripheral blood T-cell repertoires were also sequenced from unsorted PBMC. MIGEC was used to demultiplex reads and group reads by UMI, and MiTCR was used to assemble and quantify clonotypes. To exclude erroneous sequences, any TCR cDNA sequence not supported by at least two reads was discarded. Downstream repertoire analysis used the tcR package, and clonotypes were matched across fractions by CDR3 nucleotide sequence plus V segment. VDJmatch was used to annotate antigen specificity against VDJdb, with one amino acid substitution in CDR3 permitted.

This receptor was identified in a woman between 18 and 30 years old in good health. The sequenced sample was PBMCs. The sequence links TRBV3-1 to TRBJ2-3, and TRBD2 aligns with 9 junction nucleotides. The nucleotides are TGTGCCAGCAGCCGTGGCGGGGGGGGCACAGATACGCAGTATTTT. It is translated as CASSRGGGGTDTQYF.